The sequence of this TCR beta chain was determined in a study of naive and memory T cell subsets. Study-wide findings and caveats: Especially in CD8 cells, naive repertoires contained a few larger clonotypes, possibly CD45RA-re-expressing memory cells. Findings for naive and memory subsets could not be checked against ground truth.

The CDR3 covers 14 residues. The V gene lost 4 bases and the J gene lost 0 bases, with 10 bases spanning the gap. Germline V lookup: CDR1 SEHNR, CDR2 FQNEAQ (reference sequence). Both TRBC1 and TRBC2 were covered by a beta constant-region primer of two equimolar oligonucleotides. Ligated cDNA was amplified by four rounds of PCR with nested alpha and beta constant-region primers and SP2. TCRdb itself ran the UMI-ligation and nested PCR reads through MiXCR, one entry per CDR3 protein. This table holds more than 95,000 distinct CDR3 sequences, about 15% found once. This clonotype has a count of ten or more. The antigen remains unidentified.

The rearrangement joins TRBV7-9 to TRBJ2-7; perhaps TRBD2 as D (6 bases). The TCR was taken from a human donor in good health. The specimen sequenced was naive CD8+ T cells from blood. The CDR3 DNA reads as TGTGCCAGCAGCTCGACCGGGGGCTCCTACGAGCAGTACTTC. Its translation is CASSSTGGSYEQYF.